This T cell receptor (beta chain) stems from a study of cytomegalovirus exposure and HLA in healthy donors. The CDR3 runs to 15 residues. Germline V gene data show CDR1 as MNHNS and CDR2 as SASEGT. V gave up 1 base and J gave up 3 bases; unmatched junction bases: 3. About this clone: Its antigen is not known.

Study-level results: Most sequenced TCRs were rare (though some public TCRs occurred in many donors). There were a few CMV-associated chains whose specificity for CMV antigens was confirmed in vitro.

13 Jbeta primers and 60 Vbeta primers were used for the PCR. In the original analysis: Later, 65 million to 85 million unique TCR beta chains were counted in an analysis, and 8.5 million to 13 million of them were shared. The assay was immunoSEQ multiplex PCR, and TCRdb's table has in-frame clones only and misses some. V and J calls and clone size are those listed in that table; D and trimming were worked out from the DNA. The sample is made up of nearly 200,000 clones, and the top ten hold 0.65% to 0.75% of it. V usage is TRBV6-1 and J usage is TRBJ2-3, with TRBD2 identical over 8 bases. The receptor comes from a boy between 10 and 17 years old in good health and CMV-seronegative. Sequenced: PBMCs. The CDR3 region has the DNA TGTGCCAGCAGTGAAGTGGGACTAGTTACAGATACGCAGTATTTT. It translates to CASSEVGLVTDTQYF.